This T cell receptor (beta chain) was sequenced during a study of blood T cell repertoires in COVID-19. Study at large: Spain, Italy and the United States supplied samples that represented acute and convalescent COVID-19. PBMCs, B-cell-depleted T cells, or T cells provided the cDNA or gDNA that made up the material.

Study processing details: Using reference gene primer amplification, nucleated cell counts were estimated. The repertoire was sequenced with immunoSEQ multiplex PCR; TCRdb's copy has only in-frame clones and lacks some. V, J and clone size derive from that table, while D and trimming were established from the DNA sequence. This table has some 350,000 clones, 90% to 95% appearing once. There are 13 residues in the CDR3. Germline-derived CDR1 and CDR2 are SGDLS and YYNGEE. V was pared by 3 bases and J by 13 bases, with 16 bases between. Source material: peripheral blood. The sequence was collected from a woman younger than 35 who had recovered from COVID-19. The chain uses TRBV9 and TRBJ1-4; the D is unclear. CDR3 amino acids: CASSASSPGILFF. The CDR3 region has the DNA TGTGCCAGCAGCGCTTCAAGTCCCGGGATACTGTTTTTT.